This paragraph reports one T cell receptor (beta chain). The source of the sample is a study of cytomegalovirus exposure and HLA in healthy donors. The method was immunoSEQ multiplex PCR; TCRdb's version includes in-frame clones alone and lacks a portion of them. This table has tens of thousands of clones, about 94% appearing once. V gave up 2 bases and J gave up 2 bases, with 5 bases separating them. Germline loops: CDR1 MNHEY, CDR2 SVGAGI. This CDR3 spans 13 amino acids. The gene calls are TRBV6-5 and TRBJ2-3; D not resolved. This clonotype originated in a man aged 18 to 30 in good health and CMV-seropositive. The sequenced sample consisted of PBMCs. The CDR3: CASSYQVTDTQYF. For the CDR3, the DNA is TGTGCCAGCAGTTACCAGGTCACAGATACGCAGTATTTT.